This TCR beta chain emerged from a study of blood T cell repertoires in COVID-19. The V and J ends lost 2 bases and 4 bases, in that order; junction bases with no gene match: 8. The germline V gene encodes CDR1 LNHDA and CDR2 SQIVND (reference sequence). There are 16 residues in the CDR3. In the original workflow: Estimates of nucleated cell counts were drawn from the amplification of reference gene primers. Profiling relied on immunoSEQ multiplex PCR, and the TCRdb table lists in-frame clones only, not all of them. V, J and clone size were drawn from that table, and D and trimming were deduced from the DNA. The sample carries about 110,000 clones, around three quarters recorded once.

The sequence was collected from a woman aged 60-70 years with acute or convalescent COVID-19. The sequenced material came from peripheral blood. The gene calls are TRBV19 and TRBJ1-2, with 9 bases identical to TRBD1. The CDR3 loop is CASSISYGTGSYGYTF. CDR3 coding DNA: TGTGCCAGTAGTATAAGTTATGGGACAGGGAGCTATGGCTACACCTTC.